The clone carrying this T cell receptor (beta chain) was found a few times. The antigen is undetermined. One end of the junction is discordant with germline, which a read error may explain. TCR beta cDNA was made from 450 to 600 ng total RNA with a constant-region primer. Libraries covering TCR beta were generated through three nested multiplex PCR rounds (using a slightly modified ARM-PCR). PCR rounds one and two used TRBV1-TRBV30 forward primers with a C-beta reverse primer for 10 cycles each. TCRdb called the multiplex PCR reads again in MiXCR, with one record for every CDR3 protein. Here the sample spans more than 100,000 distinct CDR3 sequences, under 70% being singletons. The entry originates in a study of tumor-infiltrating lymphocytes in primary liver carcinoma. It was from about 19-30 mg of unsorted bulk tissue that RNA and DNA were co-extracted. This CDR3 is 15 amino acids long. The V gene's germline CDR1 is SGHAT and CDR2 FQNNGV.

Study-wide results and limits: A significantly higher top-250-clone fraction was found in tumors than in blood (p = 0.039).

The receptor was isolated from a woman in her sixties with primary liver carcinoma and hepatitis B virus infection. The source material was tumor-adjacent normal liver tissue. The gene calls are TRBV11-2 and TRBJ2-1; TRBD2 agrees at 8 bases. The chain's CDR3 is CVSSFTGGRYNEQFF. The DNA for the CDR3 is TGTGTCAGCAGCTTCACTGGCGGGAGGTACAATGAGCAGTTCTTC.